These 28 T cell receptor beta chains came from one sample sequenced in a study of untreated major depressive disorder (dated by TCRdb to the late 2010s). Libraries were prepared through the immunoSEQ multiplex PCR assay. TCRdb provides this immuneACCESS table in a form limited to in-frame rearrangements. Some clones are lacking; in checked studies, under half of them reflect an unresolved V gene, and why the rest are absent is not known. The sample contains about 21,000 clones, about 93% of them found a single time. The biggest ten clones account for roughly 0.31% of the sample. Material: CD4+ T cells from PBMCs. The receptors come from a young man in good health.

The chain couples TRBV2 to TRBJ2-1; 11 bases are a match to TRBD2. The CDR3 totals 15 residues. V shed 6 bases and J 7 bases; nucleotides not matched to a gene: 8. Germline lookup yields CDR1 SNHLY and CDR2 FYNNEI. CDR3 amino acids: CASSSLAGARNEQFF. CDR3 DNA: TGTGCCAGCAGCTCACTAGCGGGGGCAAGGAATGAGCAGTTCTTC.

This rearrangement joins TRBV5-8 to TRBJ2-7; either TRBD1 or TRBD2 may supply D (5 bases each). There are 15 residues in the CDR3. The germline CDR1 and CDR2 sequences are SGHTS and YDEGEE. V lost 2 bases and J 3 bases, leaving 15 bases between the germline ends. CDR3 region: CASSFGGNGIYEQYF. The CDR3 DNA is TGTGCCAGCAGCTTTGGGGGTAACGGTATCTACGAGCAGTACTTC.

The rearrangement links TRBV4-2 to TRBJ2-1; D is possibly TRBD2 (5 bases). Deletions cut 0 bases from V and 5 bases from J, with 14 bases between. Germline loops: CDR1 LGHNA, CDR2 YNFKEQ. There are 16 residues in the CDR3. The CDR3 nucleotides read TGTGCCAGCAGCCAAGACGGGCCGCGGGCGAACAATGAGCAGTTCTTC. Its protein product is CASSQDGPRANNEQFF.

This rearrangement joins TRBV5-6 to TRBJ2-1, with 11 positions matching TRBD2. V gave up 6 bases and J gave up 3 bases; unmatched junction bases: 8. The CDR3 loop spans 16 amino acids. CDR1 SGHDT and CDR2 YYEEEE come from the germline V gene. The CDR3 DNA reads TGTGCCAGCAACCATCGGACTAGCGGGTACTACAATGAGCAGTTCTTC. Amino acid sequence: CASNHRTSGYYNEQFF.

This chain connects TRBV5-1 to TRBJ2-7; 7 bases are shared with TRBD1. Germline CDR1 and CDR2: SGHRS and YFSETQ. Unmatched junction bases numbered 9, after V lost 4 bases and J lost 5 bases. This CDR3 is 14 amino acids long. In nucleotides, the CDR3 is TGCGCCAGCAGCCGAGACAGGGTGAGAAACGAGCAGTACTTC. Residues: CASSRDRVRNEQYF. The variable domain in full, completed from reference TRBV5-1 and TRBJ2-7, reads KAGVTQTPRYLIKTRGQQVTLSCSPISGHRSVSWYQQTPGQGLQFLFEYFSETQRNKGNFPGRFSGRQFSNSRSEMNVSTLELGDSALYLCASSRDRVRNEQYFGPGTRLTVT.

The V gene is TRBV5-5, the J gene TRBJ2-7; D unresolved. V was shortened by 4 bases and J by 6 bases, with 20 bases between the two germline ends. This CDR3 comprises 15 residues. The germline V gene encodes CDR1 SGHKS and CDR2 YYEKEE (reference sequence). This CDR3 reads CASSPFSLSVGEQYF. In DNA form, the CDR3 reads TGTGCCAGCAGCCCCTTTTCTCTATCTGTAGGCGAGCAGTACTTC.

The V gene is TRBV7-9, the J gene TRBJ1-5; D unresolved. The CDR3 has 13 amino acids. Trimming took off 5 bases at V and 7 bases at J, with 12 bases between the two ends. The germline V gene has CDR1 SEHNR and CDR2 FQNEAQ (reference sequence). CDR3 sequence (DNA): TGTGCCAGCAGCAGAGAGGCCGTACAGCCCCAGCATTTT. As protein: CASSREAVQPQHF.

This chain connects TRBV27 to TRBJ1-1; D remains ambiguous. CDR3 length equals 13 residues. Germline V gene sequence: CDR1 MNHEY, CDR2 SMNVEV (reference sequence). V lost 6 bases and J lost 4, with 12 bases in between. CDR3 in DNA: TGTGCCAGCAGCTCCCGTACTCTCACTGAAGCTTTCTTT. This encodes CASSSRTLTEAFF.

The chain joins TRBV7-2 to TRBJ2-7; a weak D match, TRBD1 (5 bases). V was cut by 5 bases and J by 0 bases, with 20 bases left in between. Germline CDR1 is SGHTA and CDR2 is FQGNSA. The CDR3 runs 17 residues. The CDR3 sequence: CASSAVGWGRDSYEQYF. In DNA form, the CDR3 reads TGTGCCAGCAGCGCCGTGGGGTGGGGCCGAGACTCCTACGAGCAGTACTTC.

This chain connects TRBV20-1 to TRBJ2-3, with D maybe TRBD1 (5 bases). Germline assignment: CDR1 DFQATT and CDR2 SNEGSKA (reference sequence). The CDR3 covers 11 residues. The germline V and J ends were trimmed by 6 bases and 4 bases, with 8 bases remaining between them. The CDR3 DNA is TGCAGTGCGTACAGGTCAGATACGCAGTATTTT. Its protein product is CSAYRSDTQYF.

The chain combines TRBV2 with TRBJ2-7, with D perhaps TRBD1 (6 bases). The CDR3 extends over 13 amino acids. Trimming removed 5 bases at V and 2 bases at J, with 10 bases between. CDR1 is SNHLY and CDR2 is FYNNEI in the germline V gene. CDR3 coding DNA: TGTGCCAGCAGTCCAACAGGGCCCTACGAGCAGTACTTC. Its translation: CASSPTGPYEQYF.

This clone was counted a single time. The gene calls are TRBV4-3 and TRBJ1-1, with unresolved D. The CDR3 runs to 15 residues. The V and J ends lost 2 bases and 6 bases respectively, with 16 bases between them. Germline CDR1 is LGHNA and CDR2 is YSLEER. DNA of the CDR3: TGCGCCAGCAGCCAACAGGTCCCCCCGAGGGCTGAAGCTTTCTTT. Translated, it gives CASSQQVPPRAEAFF.

The chain couples TRBV2 to TRBJ2-1; D perhaps matches TRBD1 (6 bases). V was shortened by 8 bases and J by 0 bases, with 11 bases between the two germline ends. CDR1 and CDR2 from the germline V gene are SNHLY and FYNNEI. CDR3 length equals 14 residues. The CDR3 is CASRQDSSYNEQFF. CDR3 DNA: TGTGCCAGCCGACAGGATAGCTCCTACAATGAGCAGTTCTTC.

The genes are TRBV29-1 and TRBJ2-7; no clear D gene. The CDR3 totals 13 residues. V was clipped by 2 bases and J by 0 bases, with 8 bases between them. Germline CDR1 is SQVTM and CDR2 is ANQGSEA. CDR3 coding DNA: TGCAGCGTTGAATCTGGGTCCTCCTACGAGCAGTACTTC. It is translated as CSVESGSSYEQYF.

This clone appeared once. V gene TRBV7-3 combines with J gene TRBJ2-3; D unresolved. The CDR3 is made up of 14 amino acids. V was clipped by 0 bases and J by 9 bases, with 13 bases between them. Germline V gene lookup returns CDR1 SGHTA and CDR2 FQGTGA. CDR3 sequence reads: CASSLTSDRETQYF. The CDR3 coding sequence is TGTGCCAGCAGCTTAACATCCGACCGTGAAACGCAGTATTTT. The variable domain in full, completed from reference TRBV7-3 and TRBJ2-3, reads GAGVSQTPSNKVTEKGKYVELRCDPISGHTALYWYRQSLGQGPEFLIYFQGTGAADDSGLPNDRFFAVRPEGSVSTLKIQRTERGDSAVYLCASSLTSDRETQYFGPGTRLTVL.

The V and J genes are TRBV2 and TRBJ2-5; D ambiguous. This CDR3 is 12 amino acids long. Germline CDR1 and CDR2: SNHLY and FYNNEI. Between the trimmed V and J ends, which lost 4 bases and 5 bases, there was a span of 8 bases. The CDR3, as DNA: TGTGCCAGCAGTGGCCCCGGGGAGACCCAGTACTTC. It yields the protein CASSGPGETQYF.

The V gene is TRBV5-1, the J gene TRBJ2-5, with no clear D. V gave up 0 bases and J gave up 1 base, with 13 bases separating them. The CDR3 runs to 16 residues. Germline V lookup: CDR1 SGHRS, CDR2 YFSETQ. CDR3 sequence reads: CASSLVPTSPQETQYF. The CDR3 coding sequence is TGCGCCAGCAGCTTGGTACCCACAAGCCCCCAAGAGACCCAGTACTTC.

The chain uses TRBV6-6 and TRBJ1-4, with 8 bases aligning to TRBD1. V lost 6 bases, J lost 8 bases, and 14 bases stayed unmatched. This CDR3 spans 16 amino acids. The germline gives CDR1 MNHNY, CDR2 SVGAGI (reference sequence). The CDR3 nucleotides are TGTGCCAGCAGACCTGGACAGGGAAAGGTTTGGGAAAAACTGTTTTTT. It translates to CASRPGQGKVWEKLFF.

The chain joins TRBV2 to TRBJ2-7; TRBD1 matches 9 bases. The CDR3 contains 13 residues. V lost 8 bases and J lost 4; bases outside the gene matches: 6. Germline CDR1 is SNHLY and CDR2 is FYNNEI. The CDR3 protein is CASAGTGRYEQYF. Written as DNA, the CDR3 is TGTGCCAGCGCCGGGACAGGGCGATACGAGCAGTACTTC.

The V and J genes are TRBV29-1 and TRBJ2-5, with D perhaps given as TRBD1 or TRBD2 (5 bases each). Germline V gene sequence: CDR1 SQVTM, CDR2 ANQGSEA. The CDR3 length is 13 residues. Deletions cut 4 bases from V and 8 bases from J, with 17 bases between. The CDR3: CSVAGTEDGTQYF. As DNA, the CDR3 is TGCAGCGTTGCCGGGACGGAGGATGGAACCCAGTACTTC.

V gene TRBV6-5 combines with J gene TRBJ1-5; D ambiguous. There are 12 residues in the CDR3. The germline V and J ends were trimmed by 10 bases and 6 bases, with 13 bases remaining between them. CDR1 MNHEY and CDR2 SVGAGI come from the germline V gene. The CDR3 DNA follows: TGTGCCATCGACGTTGAGGGTCAGCCCCAGCATTTT. Protein: CAIDVEGQPQHF.

The chain links TRBV6-6 to TRBJ2-7; TRBD2 agrees at 9 bases. V shed 6 bases, J shed 3 bases, and the junction held 12 bases outside the gene matches. Germline CDR1 is MNHNY and CDR2 is SVGAGI (reference sequence). CDR3 length: 16 residues. The CDR3 loop is CASRGEFGTSFYEQYF. CDR3 in DNA: TGTGCCAGCAGAGGCGAATTCGGGACTAGCTTCTACGAGCAGTACTTC.

The rearrangement joins TRBV11-2 to TRBJ2-3, with no clear D. Germline V gene data show CDR1 as SGHAT and CDR2 as FQNNGV. The V and J ends lost 5 bases and 4 bases respectively, with 13 bases between them. The CDR3 has 14 amino acids. CDR3 residues: CASSPSRVADTQYF. The CDR3 DNA follows: TGTGCCAGCAGCCCATCCCGGGTAGCAGATACGCAGTATTTT.

The chain links TRBV4-1 to TRBJ1-4, with D possibly matching TRBD1 (5 bases). V was clipped by 4 bases and J by 4 bases, with 16 bases between them. Germline CDR1 is MGHRA and CDR2 is YSYEKL. The CDR3 is made up of 16 amino acids. CDR3 sequence reads: CASSRGPTKGNEKLFF. The DNA of the CDR3 is TGCGCCAGCAGCCGGGGACCGACGAAAGGTAATGAAAAACTGTTTTTT.

The rearrangement links TRBV5-1 to TRBJ2-1; 7 bases match TRBD1. The CDR3 is 14 residues long. V gave up 5 bases and J gave up 2 bases; unmatched junction bases: 4. Germline V gene sequence: CDR1 SGHRS, CDR2 YFSETQ. The CDR3 sequence: CASSNRGPYNEQFF. The CDR3 DNA reads TGCGCCAGCAGTAACAGGGGCCCCTACAATGAGCAGTTCTTC.

This CDR3 is CASRPTGGGSYEQYF. Here the CDR3 DNA reads TGTGCCAGCAGGCCAACAGGGGGAGGGTCCTACGAGCAGTACTTC. The chain combines TRBV27 with TRBJ2-7; D is perhaps TRBD1 (8 bases). The CDR3 length is 15 residues. CDR1 MNHEY and CDR2 SMNVEV come from the germline V gene (reference sequence). Trimming stripped 6 bases from V and 1 base from J, with 16 bases between.

V gene TRBV30 combines with J gene TRBJ2-1; TRBD2 matches at 11 bases. V dropped 1 base and J dropped 4; count of bases not matched to a gene: 3. The CDR3 length is 15 residues. Per the germline V gene, CDR1 is GTSNPN and CDR2 is SVGIG (reference sequence). The CDR3 region is CAWSAGTSGYNEQFF. The CDR3 DNA reads as TGTGCCTGGAGTGCCGGGACTAGCGGTTACAATGAGCAGTTCTTC.

This clone was counted between two and nine times. The V gene is TRBV2, the J gene TRBJ2-2, with 10 positions matching TRBD2. CDR3 length: 15 residues. The junction had 7 bases not matched to a gene; V was cut back by 8 bases and J by 4 bases. Germline loops: CDR1 SNHLY, CDR2 FYNNEI. The CDR3 nucleotides read TGTGCCAGCCAAACTAGCGGGAAGTCCACCGGGGAGCTGTTTTTT. Translating gives CASQTSGKSTGELFF.